The entry below gives a single TCR beta chain sequence along with its context. What it recognizes is unknown. Trimming took 5 bases from V and 6 from J; bases not matched to a gene: 5. The CDR3 is 14 amino acids. Germline CDR1 reads SNHLY; CDR2 reads FYNNEI. This entry comes from a study of shared clonotypes between healthy human individuals. The wider study: Serving as donors were a couple of women and a few men, whose ages spanned 18 to 49.

Authors' methods: ImmunoSEQ sequences covered only the junction and lacked quality scores; filtering therefore differed. Assay: immunoSEQ multiplex PCR; the TCRdb copy retains only in-frame clones and omits some. Clone size and the V and J calls come from that table; the DNA yielded D and trimming. This table holds fewer than 650,000 clones, roughly four fifths found once. Study results and limitations: Since donors were few, the genetic and exposure-history diversity represented was limited. Sampling used blood alone; tissue repertoires probably differ.

The sequence was obtained from a woman aged 35 to 49 in good health. Some clones in this sample may be carry-over from other donors' samples. V usage is TRBV2 and J usage is TRBJ2-3, with TRBD1 matching 10 bases. The material sequenced was PBMCs. This CDR3 reads CASSYTDRGDTQYF. CDR3 coding DNA: TGTGCCAGCAGTTATACGGACAGGGGGGATACGCAGTATTTT.